This passage covers 30 T cell receptor beta chains from one sample sequenced in a study of blood T cell repertoires in COVID-19. Sequenced by immunoSEQ multiplex PCR; TCRdb stores in-frame clones only, minus some. The sample has just over 150,000 clones; less than 85% are singletons. The source material was peripheral blood. The source of these receptors is a woman aged 40 to 55 with COVID-19, enrolled during active disease.

The chain is built from TRBV19 and TRBJ1-1; 8 bases are shared with TRBD1. The CDR3 totals 13 residues. Trimming took 8 bases from V and 0 from J; bases not matched to a gene: 2. The V gene's germline CDR1 is LNHDA and CDR2 SQIVND (reference sequence). In DNA, the CDR3 is TGTGCCAGTGGGACAGGCATGAACACTGAAGCTTTCTTT. Encoded protein: CASGTGMNTEAFF.

J is TRBJ1-2 and V is TRBV2; 10 bases map to TRBD1. J lost 4 bases, V lost 4 bases, and 6 bases had no gene match. Germline assignment: CDR1 SNHLY and CDR2 FYNNEI. CDR3 size: 15 residues. The CDR3 region is CASSASDRGTYGYTF. As DNA, the CDR3 is TGTGCCAGCAGTGCCTCGGACAGGGGGACCTATGGCTACACCTTC.

The chain is built from TRBV19 and TRBJ2-5; possible D gene TRBD1, 6 bases. The V end lost 11 bases, the J end lost 5 bases, and 27 bases lay between the germline ends. The CDR3 has 16 amino acids. Germline V CDR1 and CDR2: LNHDA, SQIVND (reference sequence). CDR3 sequence reads: CAGHTRGRLQGETQYF. For the CDR3, the DNA is TGTGCCGGTCACACGAGGGGGAGACTCCAAGGGGAGACCCAGTACTTC. Complete variable domain (other parts from reference TRBV19 and TRBJ2-5): DGGITQSPKYLFRKEGQNVTLSCEQNLNHDAMYWYRQDPGQGLRLIYYSQIVNDFQKGDIAEGYSVSREKKESFPLTVTSAQKNPTAFYLCAGHTRGRLQGETQYFGPGTRLLVL.

This clone was seen a single time. At one end, the junction sequence differs from germline, possibly due to a read error. This sample also contains other DNA sequences that code for the same CDR3. This rearrangement joins TRBV6-5 to TRBJ1-6; D is unclear. CDR3 length: 14 amino acids. CDR1 and CDR2 from the germline V gene are MNHEY and SVGAGI. Here the CDR3 DNA reads TGCGCCAGCGCTGCACAACCTTATAATTCACCCCTCCACTTT. Residues: CASAAQPYNSPLHF.

The chain joins TRBV5-1 to TRBJ2-5; D is uncertain. V shed 2 bases and J shed 2 bases, with 13 bases lying between them. CDR1 and CDR2 from the germline V gene are SGHRS and YFSETQ. The CDR3 is 15 residues long. The CDR3 reads CASSFVLNRQETQYF. The CDR3 coding sequence is TGCGCCAGCAGCTTTGTACTGAACAGACAAGAGACCCAGTACTTC.

The CDR3 spells CASSQDPYNSPLHF. The CDR3 region has the DNA TGTGCCAGCAGCCAAGACCCTTATAATTCACCCCTCCACTTT. The J gene is TRBJ1-6, the V gene TRBV4-2; D ambiguous. Germline V gene lookup returns CDR1 LGHNA and CDR2 YNFKEQ. The germline V and J ends were trimmed by 0 bases and 4 bases, with 4 bases remaining between them. This CDR3 has 14 amino acids.

The chain links TRBV6-4 to TRBJ2-2, with D unclear. Germline V gene sequence: CDR1 MRHNA, CDR2 SNTAGT. The CDR3 spans 13 residues. V was shortened by 4 bases and J by 4 bases, with 7 bases between the two germline ends. This chain's CDR3 is CASSGGTTGELFF. CDR3 sequence (DNA): TGTGCCAGCAGTGGAGGTACCACCGGGGAGCTGTTTTTT.

The rearrangement links TRBV9 to TRBJ1-2; 7 bases are shared with TRBD1. This CDR3 region has 13 residues. V trimming: 4 bases; J trimming: 8 bases; junction bases outside the gene matches: 8. The germline V gene has CDR1 SGDLS and CDR2 YYNGEE. The CDR3 coding sequence is TGTGCCAGCAGCTTTACAGGGGACGGGGGCTACACCTTC. It is translated as CASSFTGDGGYTF.

The V call is TRBV10-3, the J call TRBJ2-7; 10 bases line up with TRBD1. Germline V gene lookup returns CDR1 ENHRY and CDR2 SYGVKD. The CDR3 is 14 amino acids. The V gene end was trimmed by 6 bases and the J gene end by 1 base; junction bases not matched to a gene: 3. The CDR3 DNA reads TGTGCCATCAGACCGGGACAGGGGTCCTACGAGCAGTACTTC. It is translated as CAIRPGQGSYEQYF.

The genes are TRBV3-1 (or the pseudogene TRBV3-2) and TRBJ2-1; 11 positions match TRBD2. This CDR3 comprises 17 residues. CDR1 is LGHDT and CDR2 is YNNKEL in the germline V gene (reference sequence). Trimming at V came to 0 bases and at J to 10 bases, leaving 11 bases not matched to a gene. DNA of the CDR3: TGTGCCAGCAGCCAAGATGAGCGGCTAGCGGGAGGAGGAGAGCAGTTCTTC. Encoded protein: CASSQDERLAGGGEQFF.

This clone appeared a few times. This chain links TRBV5-5 with TRBJ2-2; D not resolved. The germline CDR1 and CDR2 sequences are SGHKS and YYEKEE (reference sequence). V was cut by 0 bases and J by 6 bases, with 9 bases left in between. The length of the CDR3 is 14 residues. The CDR3 region is CASSLAQLAGELFF. CDR3 nucleotides: TGTGCCAGCAGCTTGGCTCAGTTGGCCGGGGAGCTGTTTTTT.

The chain is built from TRBV4-1 and TRBJ2-3; unclear D gene. Trimming left V 1 base short and J 0 bases short, with 8 bases between. CDR1 MGHRA and CDR2 YSYEKL come from the germline V gene. This CDR3 spans 15 amino acids. In DNA, the CDR3 is TGCGCCAGCAGCCAAGGTAGCTTTAGCACAGATACGCAGTATTTT. Translating gives CASSQGSFSTDTQYF.

This chain connects TRBV15 to TRBJ1-6; D not resolved. The ends were cut back, 1 base at V and 13 bases at J, with 5 bases in the middle. Germline V gene lookup returns CDR1 LNHNV and CDR2 YYDKDF (reference sequence). This CDR3 is built from 11 residues. CDR3 coding DNA: TGTGCCACCAGCAGAGTGGGCCCCCTCCACTTT. As protein: CATSRVGPLHF.

This rearrangement joins TRBV2 to TRBJ1-1; 9 bases line up with TRBD1. Per the germline V gene, CDR1 is SNHLY and CDR2 is FYNNEI. V lost 6 bases, J lost 0 bases, and 11 bases stayed unmatched. This CDR3 comprises 17 residues. Here the CDR3 reads CASRDQWTGDLNTEAFF. The CDR3 DNA reads TGTGCCAGCAGAGACCAATGGACAGGGGATTTGAACACTGAAGCTTTCTTT. The full variable domain, rest sourced from reference TRBV2 and TRBJ1-1, is EPEVTQTPSHQVTQMGQEVILRCVPISNHLYFYWYRQILGQKVEFLVSFYNNEISEKSEIFDDQFSVERPDGSNFTLKIRSTKLEDSAMYFCASRDQWTGDLNTEAFFGQGTRLTVV.

This chain joins TRBV3-1 (or the pseudogene TRBV3-2) and TRBJ2-1; D is perhaps TRBD1 (5 bases). The germline V gene encodes CDR1 LGHDT and CDR2 YNNKEL (reference sequence). Trimming left V 0 bases short and J 3 bases short, with 9 bases between. The CDR3 is made up of 15 amino acids. In DNA form, the CDR3 reads TGTGCCAGCAGCCAAGATGGACAAGTCTACAATGAGCAGTTCTTC. Translated, it gives CASSQDGQVYNEQFF.

This clone was seen only once. This chain uses TRBV6-5 with TRBJ2-2; D is ambiguous. Trimming left V 6 bases short and J 2 bases short, with 13 bases between. The CDR3 has 15 residues. Germline lookup yields CDR1 MNHEY and CDR2 SVGAGI. The CDR3 loop reads CASRETRQNTGELFF. The CDR3 nucleotides are TGTGCCAGCAGAGAGACCCGACAAAACACCGGGGAGCTGTTTTTT.

About this clone itself: The same CDR3 also results from other DNA sequences found in this sample. This chain links TRBV29-1 with TRBJ2-5; D ambiguous. This CDR3 region has 10 residues. The germline gives CDR1 SQVTM, CDR2 ANQGSEA. V lost 2 bases, J lost 5 bases, and 3 bases lay in between. In nucleotides, the CDR3 is TGCAGCGTTGAACGGGAGACCCAGTACTTC. Its translation: CSVERETQYF. Full variable domain (outside the CDR3, taken from reference TRBV29-1 and TRBJ2-5): SAVISQKPSRDICQRGTSLTIQCQVDSQVTMMFWYRQQPGQSLTLIATANQGSEATYESGFVIDKFPISRPNLTFSTLTVSNMSPEDSSIYLCSVERETQYFGPGTRLLVL.

This clone occurred many times. The chain carries TRBV6-6 and TRBJ2-7; tentatively, D is TRBD2 (5 bases). V was clipped by 4 bases and J by 5 bases, with 9 bases between them. CDR3 length equals 12 residues. Germline assignment: CDR1 MNHNY and CDR2 SVGAGI (reference sequence). The CDR3 reads CASSSIANEQYF. In DNA, the CDR3 is TGTGCCAGCAGTTCGATAGCGAACGAGCAGTACTTC.

This chain joins TRBV5-1 and TRBJ2-5; TRBD1 agrees at 7 bases. Unmatched junction bases numbered 1, after V lost 2 bases and J lost 3 bases. This CDR3 has 13 residues. Germline CDR1 SGHRS, CDR2 YFSETQ. The CDR3 DNA reads TGCGCCAGCAGCTTCGGACAGGAAGAGACCCAGTACTTC. It yields the protein CASSFGQEETQYF. The full variable domain, rest sourced from reference TRBV5-1 and TRBJ2-5, is KAGVTQTPRYLIKTRGQQVTLSCSPISGHRSVSWYQQTPGQGLQFLFEYFSETQRNKGNFPGRFSGRQFSNSRSEMNVSTLELGDSALYLCASSFGQEETQYFGPGTRLLVL.

The chain employs TRBV12-3 or TRBV12-4 and TRBJ2-1; 7 bases fit TRBD2. V was clipped by 5 bases and J by 12 bases; unmatched bases: 4. This CDR3 is built from 11 residues. CDR3 in DNA: TGTGCCAGCAGTCGGACTAGTTTGCAGTTCTTC. This encodes CASSRTSLQFF.

The gene calls are TRBV20-1 and TRBJ1-1; no clear D. V was shortened by 8 bases and J by 3 bases, with 10 bases between the two germline ends. This CDR3 comprises 11 residues. The germline V gene encodes CDR1 DFQATT and CDR2 SNEGSKA (reference sequence). The CDR3, as DNA: TGCAGTATGGCTCCCTACACTGAAGCTTTCTTT. Its translation is CSMAPYTEAFF.

This chain links TRBV19 with TRBJ2-1, with 9 bases lining up with TRBD2. The CDR3 consists of 14 residues. Germline loops: CDR1 LNHDA, CDR2 SQIVND (reference sequence). Trimming took 6 bases from V and 4 from J; bases not matched to a gene: 4. The CDR3 DNA is TGTGCCAGTAGGGGCGGGAGGGGGTACAATGAGCAGTTCTTC. This codes for CASRGGRGYNEQFF. Drawing the rest from reference TRBV19 and TRBJ2-1, the complete variable domain is DGGITQSPKYLFRKEGQNVTLSCEQNLNHDAMYWYRQDPGQGLRLIYYSQIVNDFQKGDIAEGYSVSREKKESFPLTVTSAQKNPTAFYLCASRGGRGYNEQFFGPGTRLTVL.

This clone has only a few counts. This chain joins TRBV7-6 and TRBJ2-3, with 9 bases lining up with TRBD2. The CDR3 has 16 residues. V was pared by 3 bases and J by 4 bases, with 8 bases of the junction left unmatched. In germline, CDR1 is SGHVS, CDR2 FNYEAQ. Here the CDR3 reads CASSLNIAGEADTQYF. CDR3 sequence (DNA): TGTGCCAGCAGCTTGAACATAGCGGGAGAGGCAGATACGCAGTATTTT.

The genes are TRBV7-9 and TRBJ2-3; D remains unclear. There are 13 residues in the CDR3. CDR1 is SEHNR and CDR2 is FQNEAQ in the germline V gene (reference sequence). Trimming cost V 5 bases and J 9 bases, with 15 bases left between them. The CDR3 DNA reads TGTGCCAGCAGCCCCCCGCCTCATCGGACGCAGTATTTT. The encoded protein is CASSPPPHRTQYF. The full variable domain, in which reference TRBV7-9 and TRBJ2-3 provide the parts outside the CDR3, is DTGVSQNPRHKITKRGQNVTFRCDPISEHNRLYWYRQTLGQGPEFLTYFQNEAQLEKSRLLSDRFSAERPKGSFSTLEIQRTEQGDSAMYLCASSPPPHRTQYFGPGTRLTVL.

This chain uses TRBV12-3 or TRBV12-4 with TRBJ1-1; D gene unclear. This CDR3 is 13 amino acids long. V lost 7 bases and J lost 0, with 9 bases in between. CDR3 sequence (DNA): TGTGCCAGCATTGCTGCGATGAACACTGAAGCTTTCTTT. This translates into CASIAAMNTEAFF.

This chain connects TRBV5-1 to TRBJ2-7; 10 positions agree with TRBD2. Germline assignment: CDR1 SGHRS and CDR2 YFSETQ. The CDR3 loop spans 15 amino acids. Trimming at V came to 5 bases and at J to 2 bases, leaving 7 bases not matched to a gene. This CDR3 is CASSSGTSAAYEQYF. The CDR3, as DNA: TGCGCCAGCAGTTCCGGGACTAGCGCGGCCTACGAGCAGTACTTC.

The J gene is TRBJ2-1, the V gene TRBV7-8, with 7 bases matching TRBD2. V gave up 3 bases and J gave up 8 bases; unmatched junction bases: 13. This CDR3 has 16 amino acids. From germline, CDR1 is SGHVS and CDR2 FQNEAQ. The CDR3 coding sequence is TGTGCCAGCAGCTTTCCCACTAGCGCGCGGAACGATGAGCAGTTCTTC. Its translation: CASSFPTSARNDEQFF.

The gene calls are TRBV19 and TRBJ1-2; D is uncertain. The CDR3 is made up of 14 amino acids. V was pared by 0 bases and J by 4 bases, with 9 bases between. Germline V gene lookup returns CDR1 LNHDA and CDR2 SQIVND (reference sequence). The CDR3 DNA reads as TGTGCCAGTAGTATAGACGACATCTCCTATGGCTACACCTTC. The encoded protein is CASSIDDISYGYTF.

The genes are TRBV30 and TRBJ1-1; no definite D call. This CDR3 has 11 amino acids. V lost 5 bases and J lost 8, with 12 bases in between. Germline-derived CDR1 and CDR2 are GTSNPN and SVGIG (reference sequence). The CDR3 region is CAWGERGEAFF. In DNA form, the CDR3 reads TGTGCCTGGGGGGAACGAGGGGAAGCTTTCTTT.

The CDR3 loop is CASSRRGLSDTQYF. The CDR3 DNA sequence: TGTGCCAGCAGCCGCAGGGGGCTCTCAGATACGCAGTATTTT. The chain has TRBV11-2 and TRBJ2-3; 8 bases are a match to TRBD1. Germline values: CDR1 SGHAT, CDR2 FQNNGV. This CDR3 spans 14 amino acids. Trimming took 5 bases from V and 4 from J; bases not matched to a gene: 5.